Listed below are T cell receptor beta chains from one sample, sequenced in a study of blood T cell repertoires in COVID-19. Repertoires were generated with immunoSEQ multiplex PCR, while TCRdb's copy carries only in-frame clones and drops some. The data show approximately 90,000 clones, 70% to 90% seen once. The specimen sequenced was peripheral blood. The source of these receptors is a human donor in a cohort sampled during active COVID-19. CDR3s include the opening cysteine and the closing phenylalanine or tryptophan. The order of the fields is clone size, V gene, J gene, D gene, CDR3 protein, CDR3 DNA. D genes are given only for firm matches. Rows may omit the clone size; those that give it use once, few, many or a size class.

>.|TRBV4-2|TRBJ2-1|TRBD2
CASSQDRAGTSGHKRFF
TGTGCCAGCAGCCAAGATCGGGCCGGGACTAGCGGACATAAGAGGTTCTTC
>few|TRBV27|TRBJ1-1|TRBD1
CASTSRTGTGAGTEAFF
TGTGCCAGCACTTCCCGGACCGGGACAGGGGCGGGCACTGAAGCTTTCTTT
>.|TRBV19|TRBJ2-1|.
CASSLGLGAQFF
TGTGCCAGTAGCCTAGGACTCGGAGCGCAGTTCTTC
>.|TRBV11-2|TRBJ2-5|.
CAETLQGMKYF
TGTGCCGAAACCCTACAGGGCATGAAGTACTTC
>.|TRBV4-1|TRBJ2-1|TRBD2
CASSQVFETSGSYEQFF
TGCGCCAGCAGCCAAGTCTTCGAGACTAGCGGGAGCTATGAGCAGTTCTTC
>few|TRBV2|TRBJ1-5|.
CASRRTVVNQPQHF
TGTGCCAGCAGGAGGACAGTCGTCAATCAGCCCCAGCATTTT
>once|TRBV28|TRBJ1-1|.
CASSSQVAEAFF
TGTGCCAGCAGTTCACAGGTGGCTGAAGCTTTCTTT
>.|TRBV29-1|TRBJ1-2|.
CSVREVGGYGYTF
TGCAGCGTTAGGGAGGTAGGAGGGTATGGCTACACCTTC
>.|TRBV11-1|TRBJ2-7|.
CASSLNRDYEQYF
TGTGCCAGCAGCTTAAACCGGGACTACGAGCAGTACTTC
>.|TRBV5-1|TRBJ2-2|.
CASTRYGGRTGELFF
TGCGCCAGCACCCGGTATGGGGGCAGAACCGGGGAGCTGTTTTTT
>.|TRBV30|TRBJ2-3|.
CAWSSADTQYF
TGTGCCTGGAGTAGCGCAGATACGCAGTATTTT
>.|TRBV6-2/TRBV6-3|TRBJ1-2|.
CASSSLLDSYGYTF
TGTGCCAGCAGTTCCCTCCTTGACAGCTATGGCTACACCTTC
>.|TRBV4-1|TRBJ2-2|.
CASSPAGLHTGELFF
TGCGCCAGCAGCCCGGCGGGACTTCACACCGGGGAGCTGTTTTTT
>.|TRBV4-2|TRBJ1-5|.
CASSPFAGQPQHF
TGTGCCAGCAGCCCATTCGCAGGGCAGCCCCAGCATTTT
>.|TRBV5-5|TRBJ1-1|.
CASSLVGNMNTEAFF
TGTGCCAGCAGCTTGGTCGGTAATATGAACACTGAAGCTTTCTTT
>.|TRBV7-3|TRBJ2-2|.
CASSLKFGTGELFF
TGTGCCAGCAGCTTAAAATTCGGGACCGGGGAGCTGTTTTTT
>.|TRBV19|TRBJ2-1|TRBD2
CASSNLAGINEQFF
TGTGCCAGTAGTAATCTAGCGGGAATCAATGAGCAGTTCTTC
>once|TRBV24-1|TRBJ2-5|.
CATSSRETQYF
TGTGCCACCAGTAGCCGAGAGACCCAGTACTTC
>.|TRBV6-1|TRBJ2-4|TRBD2
CASSDPLTSREAKNIQYF
TGTGCCAGCAGTGACCCCCTGACTAGCCGGGAAGCCAAAAACATTCAGTACTTC
>.|TRBV7-2|TRBJ2-5|TRBD2
CASSPQRLASETQYF
TGTGCCAGCAGCCCCCAACGACTAGCTTCAGAGACCCAGTACTTC
>few|TRBV7-8|TRBJ1-3|.
CASSRGPGNTIYF
TGTGCCAGCAGCAGGGGCCCGGGAAACACCATATATTTT
>.|TRBV12-5|TRBJ1-2|.
CASGLEIDATATTNGYTF
TGTGCTAGTGGTTTGGAGATTGATGCGACAGCTACTACCAATGGCTACACCTTC
>.|TRBV6-2/TRBV6-3|TRBJ2-5|.
CASSPNTLYQETQYF
TGTGCCAGCAGTCCCAATACATTGTACCAAGAGACCCAGTACTTC
>once|TRBV19|TRBJ1-2|.
CASNAGAVGYTF
TGTGCCAGCAACGCAGGGGCTGTTGGCTACACCTTC
>.|TRBV28|TRBJ2-4|TRBD1
CAENRGGLNIQYF
TGTGCCGAGAATAGAGGGGGCTTAAACATTCAGTACTTC
>.|TRBV27|TRBJ1-4|TRBD1
CASSFNFGTGEKLFF
TGTGCCAGCAGTTTCAACTTCGGGACAGGGGAAAAACTGTTTTTT
>.|TRBV3-1/TRBV3-2|TRBJ1-1|TRBD1
CASSQETGTGGTEAFF
TGTGCCAGCAGCCAAGAGACGGGGACAGGGGGCACTGAAGCTTTCTTT
>.|TRBV10-2|TRBJ2-7|TRBD2
CASRLAESSYEQYF
TGCGCCAGCAGACTAGCGGAGAGCTCCTACGAGCAGTACTTC
>.|TRBV7-6|TRBJ1-3|.
CASSLYGRGSGNTIYF
TGTGCCAGCAGCTTATACGGCAGGGGATCTGGAAACACCATATATTTT
>few|TRBV4-2|TRBJ1-2|TRBD1
CASSQDRGSGYTF
TGTGCCAGCAGCCAGGACAGGGGAAGTGGCTACACCTTC
>.|TRBV2|TRBJ1-2|.
CASSERTNYGYTF
TGTGCCAGCAGTGAAAGAACAAACTATGGCTACACCTTC
>.|TRBV6-2/TRBV6-3|TRBJ2-7|TRBD2
CASSPGLVGYEQYF
TGTGCCAGCAGCCCCGGACTAGTAGGCTACGAGCAGTACTTC
>.|TRBV3-1/TRBV3-2|TRBJ2-1|.
CASSQVGEAEGNEQFF
TGTGCCAGCAGCCAAGTAGGGGAGGCCGAGGGCAATGAGCAGTTCTTC
>.|TRBV9|TRBJ2-1|.
CASSVGRPSYNEQFF
TGTGCCAGCAGCGTGGGGAGGCCCTCCTACAATGAGCAGTTCTTC
>.|TRBV13|TRBJ2-3|.
CASSHSSVGTDTQYF
TGTGCCAGCAGCCACTCTAGCGTGGGCACAGATACGCAGTATTTT
>.|TRBV3-1/TRBV3-2|TRBJ1-6|.
CASSSARGNSPLHF
TGTGCCAGCAGCTCCGCCCGCGGTAATTCACCCCTCCACTTT
>.|TRBV4-3|TRBJ1-3|.
CASSQEARGLSSGNTIYF
TGCGCCAGCAGCCAAGAGGCCAGAGGCCTCAGCTCTGGAAACACCATATATTTT
>.|TRBV5-6|TRBJ2-3|.
CASSLGTVVQYF
TGTGCCAGCAGCTTGGGGACTGTCGTGCAGTATTTT
>.|TRBV7-2|TRBJ1-2|TRBD1
CASSSQRTGHTF
TGTGCCAGCAGCTCCCAAAGGACAGGGCACACCTTC
>.|TRBV19|TRBJ2-7|TRBD1
CASSIGPGQGADEQYF
TGTGCCAGTAGTATAGGTCCGGGACAGGGGGCCGACGAGCAGTACTTC
>.|TRBV19|TRBJ1-5|.
CASSIRGYSNQPQHF
TGTGCCAGTAGTATAAGGGGGTATAGCAATCAGCCCCAGCATTTT
>few|TRBV5-4|TRBJ1-1|.
CASSLIRSGADTEAFF
TGTGCCAGCAGCCTGATTAGGTCAGGGGCGGACACTGAAGCTTTCTTT
>.|TRBV5-1|TRBJ2-1|.
CASSSRSTQGSYNEQFF
TGCGCCAGCAGCTCGCGTTCAACCCAGGGGTCCTACAATGAGCAGTTCTTC
>.|TRBV19|TRBJ2-7|.
CASSLRQESYEQYF
TGTGCCAGTAGCCTTCGACAGGAGTCCTACGAGCAGTACTTC
>.|TRBV5-4|TRBJ1-1|.
CASSQQTALNTEAFF
TGTGCCAGCAGCCAACAGACCGCGTTGAACACTGAAGCTTTCTTT
>.|TRBV4-2|TRBJ2-4|TRBD2
CASSQDRTRDNIQYF
TGTGCCAGCAGCCAAGATCGGACTAGGGATAACATTCAGTACTTC
>.|TRBV15|TRBJ2-7|TRBD1
CATSRDPRTGTGEQYF
TGTGCCACCAGCAGGGATCCGCGGACAGGGACTGGTGAGCAGTACTTC
>.|TRBV7-8|TRBJ2-3|TRBD1
CASSLAAGQDTDTQYF
TGTGCCAGCAGCTTAGCCGCCGGACAGGACACAGATACGCAGTATTTT
>.|TRBV7-9|TRBJ2-3|TRBD1
CASSLDRGYTDTQYF
TGTGCCAGCAGCTTAGACAGGGGATACACAGATACGCAGTATTTT
>.|TRBV3-1/TRBV3-2|TRBJ2-7|TRBD2
CASSPSGGEQYF
TGTGCCAGCAGCCCCAGCGGGGGAGAGCAGTACTTC
>.|TRBV6-5|TRBJ2-7|TRBD2
CASRRAGANEQYF
TGTGCCAGTCGTAGGGCGGGAGCTAACGAGCAGTACTTC
>once|TRBV6-2/TRBV6-3|TRBJ1-5|.
CASSYGGYQPQHF
TGTGCCAGCAGTTACGGGGGCTATCAGCCCCAGCATTTT
>.|TRBV27|TRBJ2-1|TRBD2
CASSLLAGGYNEQFF
TGTGCCAGCAGTCTACTAGCGGGAGGCTACAATGAGCAGTTCTTC
>once|TRBV28|TRBJ1-1|.
CASRPRGGGPTEAFF
TGTGCCAGCAGGCCAAGAGGGGGGGGTCCTACTGAAGCTTTCTTT
>.|TRBV5-4|TRBJ2-3|TRBD2
CASSPGLAGIATTDTQYF
TGTGCCAGCAGCCCGGGACTAGCGGGCATAGCAACAACAGATACGCAGTATTTT
>few|TRBV9|TRBJ1-2|.
CASSVNSGGRNGYTF
TGTGCCAGCAGCGTAAATAGTGGAGGCAGAAATGGCTACACCTTC
>.|TRBV5-1|TRBJ1-4|.
CASSYNQITTNEKLFF
TGCGCCAGCAGTTACAACCAGATAACAACTAATGAAAAACTGTTTTTT
>.|TRBV25-1|TRBJ2-1|.
CASSDLDSYNEQFF
TGTGCCAGCAGTGACTTGGACAGCTACAATGAGCAGTTCTTC
>few|TRBV24-1|TRBJ1-1|.
CATSDFLQGNTEAFF
TGTGCCACCAGTGATTTCCTTCAGGGGAACACTGAAGCTTTCTTT
>.|TRBV7-9|TRBJ2-1|TRBD2
CASHDGLAGANEQFF
TGTGCCAGCCACGATGGACTAGCGGGAGCCAATGAGCAGTTCTTC